The clone carrying this T cell receptor (beta chain) was picked up a small number of times. Its target is not known. Study conclusions and caveats: Tumor-infiltrating Treg TCR alpha and beta sequences overlapped most with tumor naive CD4+ T cells, then blood naive.

Each CDR3 protein gets one entry after TCRdb re-called the 5' RACE reads with MiXCR. The sample shows fewer than 65,000 distinct CDR3 sequences, 25% to 30% of them seen only once. The CDR3 spans 19 residues. Germline-derived CDR1 and CDR2 are SGHVS and FQNEAQ. Trimming removed 1 base from V and 5 bases from J; junction bases left unmatched: 16. The origin of this receptor is a female donor with breast cancer. Sequencing was done on a sample of tumor-infiltrating naive CD4+ T cells sorted from the breast tumor. The sample's subset: naive CD4+ T cells, CD4+CD45RA+CD25-. V usage is TRBV7-8 and J usage is TRBJ2-7, with TRBD2 matching 11 bases. CDR3 region: CASSLVWTGVLAGEDEQYF. CDR3 DNA sequence: TGTGCCAGCAGCTTAGTTTGGACAGGGGTACTAGCGGGAGAGGACGAGCAGTACTTC. The complete variable domain, with remaining parts taken from reference TRBV7-8 and TRBJ2-7, reads GAGVSQSPRYKVAKRGQDVALRCDPISGHVSLFWYQQALGQGPEFLTYFQNEAQLDKSGLPSDRFFAERPEGSVSTLKIQRTQQEDSAVYLCASSLVWTGVLAGEDEQYFGPGTRLTVT.